The 7 T cell receptor beta chains below were found in one sample sequenced in a study of blood T cell repertoires in COVID-19. Sequencing was performed with immunoSEQ multiplex PCR; in TCRdb, only in-frame clones are kept and a portion is missing. The sample comprises approximately 92,000 clones, around 83% of which are singletons, and approximately 13% rests with the top ten. Input material: peripheral blood. The receptors originated from a woman aged 60-75 years in a cohort sampled during active or convalescent COVID-19.

The chain employs TRBV6-5 and TRBJ1-4; 7 nucleotides agree with TRBD1. Germline-derived CDR1 and CDR2 are MNHEY and SVGAGI. With 10 bases clipped from V and 7 bases from J, the junction kept 12 bases outside the gene matches. This CDR3 contains 14 residues. CDR3 nucleotides: TGTGCCACCAGACCGACAGGGTCTGGTGAAAAACTGTTTTTT. Translating it yields CATRPTGSGEKLFF.

This chain uses TRBV5-1 with TRBJ2-7, with TRBD2 matching over 11 bases. Germline values: CDR1 SGHRS, CDR2 YFSETQ. The CDR3 loop spans 15 amino acids. The V and J ends lost 1 base and 2 bases, in that order; junction bases with no gene match: 2. The CDR3 loop is CASSLMTSGTYEQYF. The CDR3 DNA reads TGCGCCAGCAGCTTGATGACTAGCGGGACCTACGAGCAGTACTTC.

V and J are TRBV6-1 and TRBJ1-5; 9 nucleotides agree with TRBD1. V was clipped by 3 bases and J by 6 bases; unmatched bases: 9. The germline V gene encodes CDR1 MNHNS and CDR2 SASEGT. This CDR3 is 16 amino acids long. The CDR3 sequence: CASSDPGQGRGQPQHF. In DNA, the CDR3 is TGTGCCAGCAGTGATCCGGGACAGGGCCGAGGTCAGCCCCAGCATTTT.

V usage is TRBV9 and J usage is TRBJ2-3; 9 nucleotides line up with TRBD1. The CDR3 runs 18 residues. With V trimmed by 0 bases and J by 4 bases, 12 bases remained unmatched. The germline CDR1 and CDR2 sequences are SGDLS and YYNGEE. Written as DNA, the CDR3 is TGTGCCAGCAGCGTAGCCGGGTTAGGGACAGGGTCGGCAGATACGCAGTATTTT. Translating gives CASSVAGLGTGSADTQYF.

The CDR3, as DNA: TGTGCCAGCGTACAGGGTTCTAACTATGGCTACACCTTC. Its translation: CASVQGSNYGYTF. The genes are TRBV6-6 and TRBJ1-2; a weak D match, TRBD1 (6 bases). Trimming removed 8 bases from V and 0 bases from J, with 10 bases in between. Germline-derived CDR1 and CDR2 are MNHNY and SVGAGI (reference sequence). The CDR3 runs to 13 residues.

This clone was seen only a few times. DNA for the CDR3: TGTGCCAGCAGTCAGTACAGGGTTCGAACCGGGGAGCTGTTTTTT. This gives the protein CASSQYRVRTGELFF. This chain connects TRBV28 to TRBJ2-2; D is perhaps TRBD1 (6 bases). Trimming removed 5 bases from V and 5 bases from J, with 15 bases in between. The CDR3 sequence is 15 residues long. Germline CDR1 MDHEN, CDR2 SYDVKM.

The gene calls are TRBV6-5 and TRBJ1-2, with D unclear. V was cut by 0 bases and J by 3 bases, with 11 bases left in between. CDR1 and CDR2 (germline): MNHEY, SVGAGI. The CDR3 is made up of 15 amino acids. The CDR3 DNA sequence: TGTGCCAGCAGTTACTCTCCGCAGGCGTACTATGGCTACACCTTC. Amino acid sequence: CASSYSPQAYYGYTF.